This TCR beta chain was sequenced for a study of T cell changes during pregnancy in multiple sclerosis. Clones were sequenced by immunoSEQ multiplex PCR, and TCRdb holds only the in-frame ones, with some missing. The data contain about 62,000 clones, 70% to 90% of them singletons. J gave up 4 bases and V 3 bases, and 4 bases lay outside the gene matches. CDR3 length equals 16 residues. The germline V gene has CDR1 SEHNR and CDR2 FQNEAQ (reference sequence). The clonotype was recovered from a female donor with multiple sclerosis, enrolled in a pregnancy study. The sequencing here drew on peripheral blood, taken in the first trimester of pregnancy. This rearrangement joins TRBV7-9 to TRBJ2-2; TRBD1 matches at 11 bases. This CDR3 reads CASSFSGTGGTGELFF. The DNA of the CDR3 is TGTGCCAGCAGCTTCTCAGGGACAGGGGGCACCGGGGAGCTGTTTTTT.